What follows is one TCR beta chain and its context. Its antigen is unidentified. Healthy HIV-negative adults without recent acute infections or vaccinations served as donors. Replicate sorted-subset PCRs were loaded with 150 to 250 ng DNA, tens of thousands of T cell genomes. Profiling relied on immunoSEQ multiplex PCR, and the TCRdb table lists in-frame clones only, not all of them. The data show roughly 300,000 clones, 73% seen once. This entry belongs to a study of shared clonotypes between healthy human individuals. V lost 5 bases to trimming and J lost 2 bases, with 16 bases between them. The CDR3 has 15 residues. The germline gives CDR1 SGHTA, CDR2 FQGNSA. Points from the study as a whole: The authors sampled blood alone, and tissue repertoires likely differ.

V is TRBV7-2 and J is TRBJ2-7, with D perhaps matching TRBD1 or TRBD2 (5 bases each). Source material: memory CD4+ T cells sorted from blood. This sample's subset: CD45RA-negative fraction. The receptor was isolated from a man aged 30 to 39 in good health. DNA for the CDR3: TGTGCCAGCAGCCCAATTCCGGGGCAGGCCTACGAGCAGTACTTC. Translating it yields CASSPIPGQAYEQYF.